This T cell receptor beta chain is drawn from a study of immune characterization of retroperitoneal liposarcoma. From the PCR reads, TCRdb called clonotypes with MiXCR, one entry per CDR3 protein. The sample holds thousands of distinct CDR3 sequences, over 40% seen once. The length of the CDR3 is 16 residues. The V and J ends lost 7 bases and 3 bases, in that order; junction bases with no gene match: 11. From germline, CDR1 is SGHVS and CDR2 FNYEAQ. The chain has TRBV7-6 and TRBJ2-1; TRBD1 matches 8 bases. The receptor was isolated from a male donor with retroperitoneal liposarcoma. The source material was tumor tissue. The DNA for the CDR3 is TGTGCCAGCATCCAATCCACAGGGGGATTCTACAATGAGCAGTTCTTC. Translated, it gives CASIQSTGGFYNEQFF.